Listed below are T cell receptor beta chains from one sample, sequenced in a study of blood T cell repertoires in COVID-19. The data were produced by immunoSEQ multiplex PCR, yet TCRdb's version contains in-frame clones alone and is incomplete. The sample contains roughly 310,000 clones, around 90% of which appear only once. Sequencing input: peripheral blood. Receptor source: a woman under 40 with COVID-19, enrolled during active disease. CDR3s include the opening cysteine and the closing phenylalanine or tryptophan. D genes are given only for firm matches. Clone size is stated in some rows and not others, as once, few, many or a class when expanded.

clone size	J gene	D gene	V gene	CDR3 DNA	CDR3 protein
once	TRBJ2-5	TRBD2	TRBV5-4	TGTGCCAGCAGCCCCGGACTAGCGGGAGGACCCCAAGAGACCCAGTACTTC	CASSPGLAGGPQETQYF
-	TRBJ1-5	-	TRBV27	TGTGCCAGCAGTTTAGGATGGGCTAACAATCAGCCCCAGCATTTT	CASSLGWANNQPQHF
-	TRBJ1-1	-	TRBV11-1	TGTGCCAGCAGCTTAAGGGCAGGGCTCCATGAAGCTTTCTTT	CASSLRAGLHEAFF
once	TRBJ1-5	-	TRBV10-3	TGTGCCATCAGTGAACAGGTCAGTAATCAGCCCCAGCATTTT	CAISEQVSNQPQHF
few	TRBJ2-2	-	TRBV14	TGTGCCAGCAGCCAGATCCTCGGACAATTCTCTTTGGGCGGGGAGCTGTTTTTT	CASSQILGQFSLGGELFF
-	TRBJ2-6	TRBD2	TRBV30	TGTGCCTGGAGTGTACGGGGGGGCTCTGGGGCCAACGTCCTGACTTTC	CAWSVRGGSGANVLTF
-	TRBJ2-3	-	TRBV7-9	TGTGCCAGCAGCTTAGTTGAGACTAGGGACACAGATACGCAGTATTTT	CASSLVETRDTDTQYF
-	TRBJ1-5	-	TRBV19	TGTGCCAGTAGTACCACACATTATAGCAATCAGCCCCAGCATTTT	CASSTTHYSNQPQHF
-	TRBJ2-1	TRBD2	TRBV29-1	TGCAGCGTTGACGGGTTAGCGGGAGGGCCAGGGAATGAGCAGTTCTTC	CSVDGLAGGPGNEQFF
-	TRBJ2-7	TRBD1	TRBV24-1	TGTGCCACCAGTGATGGAAAGGGGACAGGGGTCGAGCAGTACTTC	CATSDGKGTGVEQYF
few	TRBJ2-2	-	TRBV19	TGTGCCACTCAGAGGATAAACACCGGGGAGCTGTTTTTT	CATQRINTGELFF
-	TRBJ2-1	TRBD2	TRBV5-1	TGCGCCAGCAGCTTGGCCATTGGCCTAGCGGGAAGGGACAATGAGCAGTTCTTC	CASSLAIGLAGRDNEQFF
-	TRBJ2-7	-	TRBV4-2	TGTGCCAGCAGCCAAGACCGGGAGACATCCTACGAGCAGTACTTC	CASSQDRETSYEQYF
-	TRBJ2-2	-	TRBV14	TGTGCCAGCAGCCAAGACGGTAGCAACACCGGGGAGCTGTTTTTT	CASSQDGSNTGELFF
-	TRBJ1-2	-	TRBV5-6	TGTGCCAGCAGCTTGGAAGGGCGGAGGGTCTATGGCTACACCTTC	CASSLEGRRVYGYTF